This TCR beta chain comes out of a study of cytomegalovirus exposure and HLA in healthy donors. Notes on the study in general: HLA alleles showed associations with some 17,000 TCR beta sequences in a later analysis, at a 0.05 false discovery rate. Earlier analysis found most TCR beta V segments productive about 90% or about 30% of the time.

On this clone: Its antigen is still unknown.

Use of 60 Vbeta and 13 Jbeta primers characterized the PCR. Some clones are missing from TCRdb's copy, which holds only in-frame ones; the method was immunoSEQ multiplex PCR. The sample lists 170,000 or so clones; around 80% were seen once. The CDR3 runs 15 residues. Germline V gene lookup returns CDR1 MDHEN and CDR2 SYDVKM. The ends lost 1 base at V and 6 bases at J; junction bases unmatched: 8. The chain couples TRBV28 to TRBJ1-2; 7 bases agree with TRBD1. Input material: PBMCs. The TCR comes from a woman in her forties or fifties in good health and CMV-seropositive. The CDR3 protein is CASSLFGDRLDGYTF. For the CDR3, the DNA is TGTGCCAGCAGTTTATTTGGGGACAGACTTGATGGCTACACCTTC.